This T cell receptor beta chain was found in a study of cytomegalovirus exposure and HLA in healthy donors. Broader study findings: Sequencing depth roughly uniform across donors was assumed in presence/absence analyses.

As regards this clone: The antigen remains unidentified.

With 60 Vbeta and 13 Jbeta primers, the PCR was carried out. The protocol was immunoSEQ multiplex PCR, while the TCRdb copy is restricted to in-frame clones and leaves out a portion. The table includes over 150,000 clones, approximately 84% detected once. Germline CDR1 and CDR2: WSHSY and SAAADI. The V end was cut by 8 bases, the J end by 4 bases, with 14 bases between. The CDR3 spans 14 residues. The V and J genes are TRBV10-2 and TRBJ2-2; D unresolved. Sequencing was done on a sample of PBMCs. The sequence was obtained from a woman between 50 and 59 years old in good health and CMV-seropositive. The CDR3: CASRGQVATGELFF. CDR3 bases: TGCGCCAGCCGTGGGCAGGTCGCCACCGGGGAGCTGTTTTTT.